These 22 T cell receptor beta chains were all obtained from the same sample, sequenced in a study of T cell repertoires in cytomegalovirus infection. TCRdb ran MiXCR on the reads and lists one entry per CDR3 protein. In the table there are more than 400,000 distinct CDR3 sequences, approximately 26% of which are singletons. Sequencing was carried out using PBMCs. The receptors shown here come from a human donor in good health (CMV status not recorded). Some clones in this sample may be carry-over from other donors' samples.

The rearrangement joins TRBV6-2 or TRBV6-3 to TRBJ1-1, with 7 bases matching TRBD1. This CDR3 has 15 amino acids. Losses at the gene ends were 2 bases for V and 4 bases for J; bases not matched to a gene: 7. Germline CDR1 reads MNHEY; CDR2 reads SVGEGT. CDR3 loop: CASSYLGQISTEAFF. DNA for the CDR3: TGTGCCAGCAGTTACCTGGGACAGATAAGCACTGAAGCTTTCTTT.

The table lists this clonotype with many counts. The chain combines TRBV7-2 with TRBJ2-1; D is undetermined. CDR3 size: 16 residues. In germline, CDR1 is SGHTA, CDR2 FQGNSA. V lost 10 bases, J lost 0 bases, and 19 bases lay in between. CDR3 sequence: CAIPIPEVSSYNEQFF. The CDR3 DNA reads as TGTGCCATACCAATCCCAGAAGTAAGCTCCTACAATGAGCAGTTCTTC.

Regarding this clonotype: Sequence at one end of the junction differs from germline and may be a read error. The chain carries TRBV7-9 and TRBJ2-1; D is ambiguous. CDR1 SEHNR and CDR2 FQNEAQ come from the germline V gene (reference sequence). The CDR3 covers 14 residues. The CDR3 loop reads CASGLALGYNEQFF. CDR3 sequence (DNA): TGTGCCAGCGGCTTAGCTTTGGGCTACAATGAGCAGTTCTTC.

The rearrangement uses TRBV20-1 and TRBJ2-1; D possibly corresponds to TRBD2 (5 bases). The V gene lost 3 bases and the J gene lost 7 bases, with 16 bases spanning the gap. The CDR3 spans 14 residues. Germline V gene lookup returns CDR1 DFQATT and CDR2 SNEGSKA (reference sequence). The CDR3 region is CSASELGGSNEQFF. In DNA, the CDR3 is TGCAGTGCTAGCGAGCTAGGAGGCTCTAATGAGCAGTTCTTC.

This clonotype came up a few times. This chain uses TRBV6-1 with TRBJ2-7; possibly TRBD1 for D (5 bases). The length of the CDR3 is 13 residues. V dropped 1 base and J dropped 7 bases, with 11 bases sitting between them. Germline loops: CDR1 MNHNS, CDR2 SASEGT. The CDR3 spells CASSEVSNREQYV. The CDR3 region has the DNA TGTGCCAGCAGTGAAGTCAGCAACAGGGAGCAGTACGTC.

A few counts support this clonotype. The genes are TRBV3-1 and TRBJ2-2; possibly TRBD1 or TRBD2 for D (5 bases each). Germline V lookup: CDR1 LGHDT, CDR2 YNNKEL (reference sequence). The length of the CDR3 is 14 residues. The germline V and J ends were trimmed by 6 bases and 3 bases, with 11 bases remaining between them. CDR3 sequence reads: CASRPRDHTGELFF. DNA for the CDR3: TGTGCCAGCAGGCCCCGGGACCACACCGGGGAGCTGTTTTTT.

This clonotype turned up a few times. This sequence joins TRBV7-9 and TRBJ1-4, with D perhaps TRBD1 (5 bases). Germline values: CDR1 SEHNR, CDR2 FQNEAQ (reference sequence). This CDR3 region has 20 residues. V lost 5 bases, J lost 0 bases, and 25 bases lay in between. CDR3 region: CASSPRRGVTGLATNEKLFF. The CDR3 DNA reads TGTGCCAGCAGCCCTAGGAGGGGAGTAACGGGGCTTGCAACTAATGAAAAACTGTTTTTT.

This clonotype was observed at least ten times. The V gene is TRBV7-8, the J gene TRBJ1-5, with a weak D call TRBD1 (6 bases). The CDR3 is made up of 14 amino acids. The germline V gene has CDR1 SGHVS and CDR2 FQNEAQ. V lost 0 bases and J lost 7, with 10 bases in between. In DNA form, the CDR3 reads TGTGCCAGCAGCTTAGCAGGGGGAGGGCAGCCCCAGCATTTT. This encodes CASSLAGGGQPQHF. The full variable domain, with the rest looked up from reference TRBV7-8 and TRBJ1-5, is GAGVSQSPRYKVAKRGQDVALRCDPISGHVSLFWYQQALGQGPEFLTYFQNEAQLDKSGLPSDRFFAERPEGSVSTLKIQRTQQEDSAVYLCASSLAGGGQPQHFGDGTRLSIL.

The table lists this clonotype with a few counts. The V gene is TRBV20-1, the J gene TRBJ1-1; no definite D call. Germline CDR1 reads DFQATT; CDR2 reads SNEGSKA (reference sequence). The CDR3 loop spans 11 amino acids. The germline V and J ends were trimmed by 7 bases and 8 bases, with 14 bases remaining between them. Here the CDR3 DNA reads TGCAGTGAAATAAGGACGATAGAAGCTTTCTTT. This translates into CSEIRTIEAFF.

There are a few counts of this clonotype. The gene calls are TRBV7-9 and TRBJ1-1; 7 bases align to TRBD1. The V gene end was trimmed by 3 bases and the J gene end by 9 bases; junction bases not matched to a gene: 4. The CDR3 has 12 amino acids. Germline V gives CDR1 SEHNR, CDR2 FQNEAQ (reference sequence). The CDR3 DNA reads as TGTGCCAGCAGCTTCGGGACAGACAAAGCTTTCTTT. Translated: CASSFGTDKAFF. The variable domain in full, completed from reference TRBV7-9 and TRBJ1-1, reads DTGVSQNPRHKITKRGQNVTFRCDPISEHNRLYWYRQTLGQGPEFLTYFQNEAQLEKSRLLSDRFSAERPKGSFSTLEIQRTEQGDSAMYLCASSFGTDKAFFGQGTRLTVV.

The chain joins TRBV11-2 to TRBJ2-1; 7 bases line up with TRBD2. CDR3 length: 16 residues. Per germline, CDR1 SGHAT and CDR2 FQNNGV. With V trimmed by 1 base and J by 10 bases, 13 bases remained unmatched. As DNA, the CDR3 is TGTGCCAGCAGCTTAGGAGCGGGACTGACTCAGGTAGAGCAGTTCTTC. This gives the protein CASSLGAGLTQVEQFF.

This clonotype was seen at least ten times. V is TRBV7-3 and J is TRBJ2-7; D is possibly TRBD1 (5 bases). This CDR3 is 16 amino acids long. Trimming removed 5 bases from V and 5 bases from J, with 22 bases in between. Germline CDR1 reads SGHTA; CDR2 reads FQGTGA. CDR3 sequence: CASSAEAWTMVHEQYF. CDR3 DNA sequence: TGTGCCAGCAGCGCCGAGGCCTGGACAATGGTCCACGAGCAGTACTTC.

In its sample, this clonotype was seen a few times. V is TRBV14 and J is TRBJ1-1, with D uncertain. Germline assignment: CDR1 SGHDN and CDR2 FVKESK. This CDR3 is 15 amino acids long. V was pared by 0 bases and J by 1 base, with 9 bases between. The CDR3 loop reads CASSQDPVGNTEAFF. CDR3 coding DNA: TGTGCCAGCAGCCAAGACCCCGTGGGGAACACTGAAGCTTTCTTT.

V gene TRBV23-1 combines with J gene TRBJ2-3; 8 bases are shared with TRBD1. TRBV23-1 counts as an open reading frame of uncertain function. The ends lost 3 bases at V and 1 base at J; junction bases unmatched: 6. There are 16 residues in the CDR3. The CDR3 DNA reads as TGCGCCAGCAGTCAGCTAGTGACAGGGGGCACAGATACGCAGTATTTT. This codes for CASSQLVTGGTDTQYF.

V and J are TRBV12-3 or TRBV12-4 and TRBJ2-1; TRBD1 might be the D (5 bases). V lost 6 bases to trimming and J lost 2 bases, with 14 bases between them. The CDR3 runs to 15 residues. This CDR3 reads CASRLAGNPYNEQFF. The CDR3 nucleotides read TGTGCCAGCAGACTCGCAGGGAACCCCTACAATGAGCAGTTCTTC.

The chain recombines TRBV7-9 with TRBJ2-7; D gene unclear. Germline V gene lookup returns CDR1 SEHNR and CDR2 FQNEAQ (reference sequence). This CDR3 has 17 residues. V lost 4 bases, J lost 4 bases, and 23 bases lay in between. The CDR3 is CASSSPIPGLGFYEQYF. The CDR3 nucleotides read TGTGCCAGCAGCTCGCCGATTCCTGGATTGGGGTTTTACGAGCAGTACTTC.

The V and J genes are TRBV6-2 or TRBV6-3 and TRBJ2-2; 9 bases line up with TRBD2. This CDR3 region has 13 residues. Trimming cost V 7 bases and J 6 bases; bases outside gene matches: 3. The V gene's germline CDR1 is MNHEY and CDR2 SVGEGT. The CDR3 protein is CASTREGAGELFF. The CDR3 bases are TGTGCCAGCACGCGGGAGGGGGCCGGGGAGCTGTTTTTT.

The chain employs TRBV29-1 and TRBJ1-1, with a weak D call TRBD1 (5 bases). CDR1 is SQVTM and CDR2 is ANQGSEA in the germline V gene. The CDR3 loop spans 14 amino acids. With 7 bases removed from V and 1 base from J, the gap between germline ends came to 16 bases. CDR3 sequence reads: CSAEVRGRNTEAFF. DNA for the CDR3: TGCAGCGCAGAAGTCCGGGGGAGGAACACTGAAGCTTTCTTT. Combining the CDR3 with reference TRBV29-1 and TRBJ1-1 gives the whole variable domain SAVISQKPSRDICQRGTSLTIQCQVDSQVTMMFWYRQQPGQSLTLIATANQGSEATYESGFVIDKFPISRPNLTFSTLTVSNMSPEDSSIYLCSAEVRGRNTEAFFGQGTRLTVV.

The V and J genes are TRBV12-3 or TRBV12-4 and TRBJ2-5; TRBD1 aligns across 8 bases. With 7 bases clipped from V and 5 bases from J, the junction kept 12 bases outside the gene matches. The CDR3 sequence is 15 residues long. The CDR3 bases are TGTGCCAGCACCAGGAGGACAGGGTTCCCCGAGACCCAGTACTTC. It codes for CASTRRTGFPETQYF.

This clonotype was observed a handful of times. This sequence joins TRBV11-2 and TRBJ2-1; 8 bases are a match to TRBD2. Germline CDR1 SGHAT, CDR2 FQNNGV. Trimming cost V 1 base and J 6 bases; bases outside gene matches: 11. The CDR3 sequence is 17 residues long. The CDR3 DNA reads TGTGCCAGCAGCTTAGTGAAGGCGGGAGGCCCCACCAATGAGCAGTTCTTC. As protein: CASSLVKAGGPTNEQFF.

This rearrangement joins TRBV12-3 or TRBV12-4 to TRBJ2-7; 7 nucleotides agree with TRBD2. After removal of 1 base from V and 6 bases from J, the junction contained 3 bases not matched to a gene. There are 13 residues in the CDR3. CDR3 sequence: CASSLGGSSEQYV. The CDR3 bases are TGTGCCAGCAGTTTAGGCGGGAGCTCCGAGCAGTACGTC.

The chain combines TRBV7-2 with TRBJ2-2; tentative D call: TRBD2 (6 bases). The germline V and J ends were trimmed by 8 bases and 2 bases, with 15 bases remaining between them. CDR3 length: 15 residues. The germline CDR1 and CDR2 sequences are SGHTA and FQGNSA. The CDR3 bases are TGTGCCAGCCAACGGGAGTTCCTTAACACCGGGGAGCTGTTTTTT. It is translated as CASQREFLNTGELFF.